The 21 T cell receptor beta chains presented below share a single source sample, sequenced in a study of cytomegalovirus exposure and HLA in healthy donors. PCR involved 60 Vbeta and 13 Jbeta primers. Generated by immunoSEQ multiplex PCR, the TCRdb table keeps only in-frame clones and is missing some. The sample has approximately 110,000 clones; about 74% are singletons. The specimen sequenced was PBMCs. Receptor source: a woman between 50 and 59 years old in good health and CMV-seropositive.

The chain links TRBV15 to TRBJ1-1, with TRBD1 as a possible D gene (5 bases). The V and J ends lost 5 bases and 2 bases respectively, with 15 bases between them. The germline CDR1 and CDR2 sequences are LNHNV and YYDKDF (reference sequence). The CDR3 is made up of 15 amino acids. The CDR3 reads CATSGARISNTEAFF. In nucleotides, the CDR3 is TGTGCCACCAGCGGGGCCCGTATCTCAAACACTGAAGCTTTCTTT.

V and J are TRBV7-8 and TRBJ1-1, with TRBD1 identical over 7 bases. V shed 3 bases and J 2 bases; nucleotides not matched to a gene: 6. CDR3 length equals 15 residues. Germline lookup yields CDR1 SGHVS and CDR2 FQNEAQ. This CDR3 is CASSLLGQKNTEAFF. The CDR3 DNA reads TGTGCCAGCAGCTTGTTGGGACAGAAAAACACTGAAGCTTTCTTT.

The chain employs TRBV6-5 and TRBJ2-7; tentatively, D is TRBD1 (6 bases). CDR1 is MNHEY and CDR2 is SVGAGI in the germline V gene. Trimming removed 6 bases at V and 1 base at J, with 16 bases between. The CDR3 covers 15 residues. CDR3 nucleotide sequence: TGTGCCAGCAGGTCGCCAGGGGCGCTTTCCTACGAGCAGTACTTC. Amino acid sequence: CASRSPGALSYEQYF.

V is TRBV6-5 and J is TRBJ2-7; D possibly corresponds to TRBD1 (5 bases). This CDR3 has 15 residues. Germline V gene sequence: CDR1 MNHEY, CDR2 SVGAGI. V lost 0 bases, J lost 2 bases, and 11 bases lay in between. In DNA form, the CDR3 reads TGTGCCAGCAGTTACTCGATCACAGGCACCTACGAGCAGTACTTC. The encoded protein is CASSYSITGTYEQYF.

V and J are TRBV5-4 and TRBJ2-6; 7 bases line up with TRBD1. The V gene end was trimmed by 5 bases and the J gene end by 2 bases; junction bases not matched to a gene: 10. Germline V gives CDR1 SGHNT, CDR2 YYREEE (reference sequence). The CDR3 spans 17 residues. DNA of the CDR3: TGTGCCAGCAGACCCGCGCCCCAGGGGGCTGGGGCCAACGTCCTGACTTTC. Residues: CASRPAPQGAGANVLTF.

The CDR3 bases are TGTGCCAGCTCACCCACGGGGGGCTCTAATTCACCCCTCCACTTT. Its protein product is CASSPTGGSNSPLHF. The chain combines TRBV18 with TRBJ1-6; a weak D match, TRBD1 (6 bases). CDR3 size: 15 residues. With 3 bases removed from V and 6 bases from J, the gap between germline ends came to 12 bases. From germline, CDR1 is KGHSH and CDR2 LQKENI.

This clone was detected once. The chain combines TRBV30 with TRBJ1-4, with D maybe TRBD1 (5 bases). Germline CDR1 GTSNPN, CDR2 SVGIG (reference sequence). The CDR3 is 14 residues long. Trimming cost V 2 bases and J 4 bases, with 11 bases left between them. Here the CDR3 reads CAWSFRRGNEKLFF. DNA for the CDR3: TGTGCCTGGAGTTTCCGAAGGGGTAATGAAAAACTGTTTTTT.

The table lists this clone with a few counts. This sequence joins TRBV6-5 and TRBJ2-3; possible D gene TRBD1, 8 bases. Trimming took 6 bases from V and 3 from J, leaving 16 bases between them. CDR1 and CDR2 (germline): MNHEY, SVGAGI. CDR3 length: 15 residues. The CDR3, as DNA: TGTGCCAGCAGAAACAGGGGGGAGGGTACAGATACGCAGTATTTT. Its translation is CASRNRGEGTDTQYF.

The gene calls are TRBV9 and TRBJ2-7, with D perhaps TRBD2 (6 bases). CDR1 SGDLS and CDR2 YYNGEE come from the germline V gene. The CDR3 extends over 14 amino acids. V was shortened by 3 bases and J by 3 bases, with 13 bases between the two germline ends. CDR3 loop: CASSEGLLHYEQYF. CDR3 nucleotide sequence: TGTGCCAGCAGCGAGGGACTGCTGCACTACGAGCAGTACTTC.

V usage is TRBV2 and J usage is TRBJ2-1, with a possible D match to TRBD1 (7 bases). This CDR3 has 15 amino acids. With 4 bases removed from V and 3 bases from J, the gap between germline ends came to 13 bases. Germline V gene sequence: CDR1 SNHLY, CDR2 FYNNEI. The CDR3 coding sequence is TGTGCCAGCAGTGTCTGGCAGGGGGGCTACAATGAGCAGTTCTTC. Translating it yields CASSVWQGGYNEQFF.

V is TRBV9 and J is TRBJ1-5; no definite D call. The CDR3 covers 13 residues. Trimming took 1 base from V and 6 from J, leaving 8 bases between them. Per germline, CDR1 SGDLS and CDR2 YYNGEE. DNA of the CDR3: TGTGCCAGCAGCGTATTCAGGCCTCAGCCCCAGCATTTT. Translating gives CASSVFRPQPQHF.

This clone was seen more than once but under ten times. This sequence joins TRBV2 and TRBJ1-5; D might be TRBD1 (6 bases). Germline V gene sequence: CDR1 SNHLY, CDR2 FYNNEI. This CDR3 has 16 residues. V was shortened by 4 bases and J by 7 bases, with 20 bases between the two germline ends. The CDR3 loop is CASSAGTRGGRQPQHF. CDR3 DNA sequence: TGTGCCAGCAGTGCGGGGACGAGGGGGGGTAGGCAGCCCCAGCATTTT.

The chain has TRBV28 and TRBJ1-6; no firm D call. The CDR3 is 14 amino acids. V was pared by 8 bases and J by 0 bases, with 8 bases between. CDR1 MDHEN and CDR2 SYDVKM come from the germline V gene. Written as DNA, the CDR3 is TGTGCCAGCTGGGCGGGCTCCTATAATTCACCCCTCCACTTT. Its protein is CASWAGSYNSPLHF.

The chain carries TRBV10-3 and TRBJ2-5, with a tentative D call TRBD1 (5 bases). Looked up from germline, CDR1 is ENHRY and CDR2 is SYGVKD. The CDR3 loop spans 18 amino acids. The V end lost 4 bases, the J end lost 1 base, and 22 bases lay between the germline ends. The CDR3 sequence is CAISALDKGRWGQETQYF. In nucleotides, the CDR3 is TGTGCCATCAGTGCCCTGGACAAGGGTAGATGGGGCCAAGAGACCCAGTACTTC.

CDR3 coding DNA: TGTGCCAGCAGCTTAGCACAGGGTACGGGCTACGAGCAGTACTTC. Residues: CASSLAQGTGYEQYF. The rearrangement joins TRBV13 to TRBJ2-7; D may be TRBD1 (6 bases). The CDR3 has 15 residues. Per the germline V gene, CDR1 is PRHDT and CDR2 is FYEKMQ (reference sequence). The V and J ends lost 1 base and 3 bases respectively, with 13 bases between them.

The J gene is TRBJ1-2, the V gene TRBV5-1, with TRBD1 matching 7 bases. The CDR3 has 15 amino acids. V was clipped by 5 bases and J by 1 base; unmatched bases: 8. The germline gives CDR1 SGHRS, CDR2 YFSETQ. CDR3 sequence reads: CASSSRDRGNYGYTF. The CDR3 DNA follows: TGCGCCAGCAGTTCGAGGGACAGAGGTAACTATGGCTACACCTTC.

Here the CDR3 DNA reads TGTGCCAGCGCCGGGACAGGCTCCTACAATGAGCAGTTCTTC. Its translation: CASAGTGSYNEQFF. The chain recombines TRBV18 with TRBJ2-1, with 8 bases aligning to TRBD1. This CDR3 has 14 amino acids. Germline CDR1 is KGHSH and CDR2 is LQKENI. With 8 bases clipped from V and 0 bases from J, the junction kept 3 bases outside the gene matches.

This clone was seen a handful of times. This chain links TRBV19 with TRBJ2-3; 13 bases fit TRBD2. The trim removed 7 bases at V and 4 bases at J, leaving 11 bases unmatched. CDR3 length equals 17 residues. Germline V lookup: CDR1 LNHDA, CDR2 SQIVND (reference sequence). CDR3 sequence (DNA): TGTGCCAGTACCCTGGGACGGACTAGCGGGGGCTCAGATACGCAGTATTTT. Its translation is CASTLGRTSGGSDTQYF.

The chain carries TRBV11-2 and TRBJ2-5; 8 nucleotides match TRBD2. The CDR3 sequence is 18 residues long. The germline V gene has CDR1 SGHAT and CDR2 FQNNGV. Losses at the gene ends were 2 bases for V and 2 bases for J; bases not matched to a gene: 13. The DNA for the CDR3 is TGTGCCAGCAGCTTACTCCCGGCGGGGGGCGGGGGTCAAGAGACCCAGTACTTC. Translated: CASSLLPAGGGGQETQYF.

This sequence joins TRBV7-6 and TRBJ2-1; 8 bases are a match to TRBD2. CDR1 and CDR2 from the germline V gene are SGHVS and FNYEAQ. CDR3 length: 15 amino acids. V trimming: 3 bases; J trimming: 8 bases; junction bases outside the gene matches: 9. CDR3 coding DNA: TGTGCCAGCAGCTTCGGGACTAGGCGGTCCGATGAGCAGTTCTTC. This gives the protein CASSFGTRRSDEQFF.

The rearrangement joins TRBV2 to TRBJ2-4; a possible D gene is TRBD1 (5 bases). The ends were cut back, 6 bases at V and 0 bases at J, with 9 bases in the middle. CDR1 is SNHLY, CDR2 FYNNEI, per germline. This CDR3 contains 14 residues. CDR3 sequence (DNA): TGTGCCAGCAGGTGGACATTAGCCAAAAACATTCAGTACTTC. Translating it yields CASRWTLAKNIQYF.